The 16 T cell receptor beta chains listed next were all sequenced from one sample in a study of T cell responses to AZD1222 COVID-19 vaccine. Using immunoSEQ multiplex PCR, the repertoire was profiled, and TCRdb retains in-frame clones only, with some absent. The sample includes around 94,000 clones, less than 90% of them seen just once. This sample comprised peripheral blood, obtained on day 0 of AZD1222 vaccination. The receptors here all came from an adult in good health.

V gene TRBV9 combines with J gene TRBJ1-2; D unclear. Germline CDR1 is SGDLS and CDR2 is YYNGEE. The CDR3 runs 16 residues. Trimming cost V 0 bases and J 0 bases, with 12 bases left between them. The CDR3 nucleotides read TGTGCCAGCAGCGTAGTTCGGGCGAGCGCTAACTATGGCTACACCTTC. The encoded protein is CASSVVRASANYGYTF.

V is TRBV6-6 and J is TRBJ1-2; D is perhaps TRBD1 (6 bases). Germline V gene lookup returns CDR1 MNHNY and CDR2 SVGAGI (reference sequence). Between the trimmed V and J ends, which lost 8 bases and 4 bases, there was a span of 20 bases. The CDR3 runs 15 residues. The CDR3 here is CASYKVLGQSYGYTF. The CDR3 DNA follows: TGTGCCAGCTATAAGGTCCTTGGACAGTCCTATGGCTACACCTTC.

This chain links TRBV7-8 with TRBJ2-1; tentative D call: TRBD2 (7 bases). The germline CDR1 and CDR2 sequences are SGHVS and FQNEAQ. The CDR3 runs to 13 residues. Trimming left V 8 bases short and J 9 bases short, with 17 bases between. The CDR3 loop is CASGWGGALEQFF. The CDR3 region has the DNA TGTGCCAGCGGCTGGGGGGGGGCCCTTGAGCAGTTCTTC. The variable domain in full, completed from reference TRBV7-8 and TRBJ2-1, reads GAGVSQSPRYKVAKRGQDVALRCDPISGHVSLFWYQQALGQGPEFLTYFQNEAQLDKSGLPSDRFFAERPEGSVSTLKIQRTQQEDSAVYLCASGWGGALEQFFGPGTRLTVL.

The V and J genes are TRBV15 and TRBJ1-4; 7 nucleotides line up with TRBD1. Germline-derived CDR1 and CDR2 are LNHNV and YYDKDF (reference sequence). The CDR3 runs 15 residues. Losses at the gene ends were 1 base for V and 3 bases for J; bases not matched to a gene: 2. The CDR3: CATSRAGGANEKLFF. As DNA, the CDR3 is TGTGCCACCAGCAGAGCAGGGGGGGCTAATGAAAAACTGTTTTTT.

The rearrangement links TRBV5-5 to TRBJ1-5, with 7 bases matching TRBD1. V gave up 0 bases and J gave up 7 bases; unmatched junction bases: 4. CDR3 length: 14 residues. Germline V gene sequence: CDR1 SGHKS, CDR2 YYEKEE (reference sequence). For the CDR3, the DNA is TGTGCCAGCAGCTTGGAGGGGGCCAGGCAGCCCCAGCATTTT. Its translation: CASSLEGARQPQHF.

In its sample, this clone was seen once. The chain combines TRBV5-1 with TRBJ2-5; TRBD2 aligns across 7 bases. Trimming removed 6 bases from V and 2 bases from J; junction bases left unmatched: 10. CDR1 and CDR2 from the germline V gene are SGHRS and YFSETQ. There are 15 residues in the CDR3. The chain's CDR3 is CASKLEVGGQETQYF. The CDR3 DNA reads TGCGCCAGCAAGCTTGAGGTGGGGGGGCAAGAGACCCAGTACTTC.

CDR3 in amino acids: CASSYNWGETQYF. The CDR3 coding sequence is TGTGCCAGCAGCTACAACTGGGGGGAGACCCAGTACTTC. This chain connects TRBV11-2 to TRBJ2-5, with D tentatively TRBD1 or TRBD2 (5 bases each). Germline V CDR1 and CDR2: SGHAT, FQNNGV. The CDR3 has 13 residues. V gave up 4 bases and J gave up 5 bases, with 11 bases separating them.

The chain has TRBV9 and TRBJ2-1; D may correspond to TRBD1 or TRBD2 (6 bases each). CDR1 SGDLS and CDR2 YYNGEE come from the germline V gene. The CDR3 is 16 amino acids. The V end lost 5 bases, the J end lost 3 bases, and 18 bases lay between the germline ends. The CDR3 loop is CASRKARGPLYNEQFF. CDR3 DNA: TGTGCCAGCAGAAAGGCTCGGGGGCCTCTCTACAATGAGCAGTTCTTC.

The genes are TRBV19 and TRBJ1-5; perhaps TRBD1 as D (5 bases). This CDR3 is 14 amino acids long. Trimming took 7 bases from V and 5 from J, leaving 15 bases between them. Germline V gives CDR1 LNHDA, CDR2 SQIVND (reference sequence). For the CDR3, the DNA is TGTGCCAGTACCCTGGGGGGGATATATCAGCCCCAGCATTTT. Residues: CASTLGGIYQPQHF.

The rearrangement links TRBV5-6 to TRBJ2-7; 7 bases line up with TRBD1. The germline V gene has CDR1 SGHDT and CDR2 YYEEEE. Germline trimming cut 2 bases from V and 4 bases from J; bases unmatched to any gene: 3. There are 13 residues in the CDR3. This chain's CDR3 is CASSLGQDYEQYF. CDR3 DNA sequence: TGTGCCAGCAGCTTAGGACAGGATTACGAGCAGTACTTC.

This clone was counted once. V and J are TRBV7-3 and TRBJ2-3; 11 bases map to TRBD2. The ends lost 5 bases at V and 3 bases at J; junction bases unmatched: 7. The germline CDR1 and CDR2 sequences are SGHTA and FQGTGA. The CDR3 loop spans 16 amino acids. Here the CDR3 DNA reads TGTGCCAGCAGCCCGGGACTAGCGGTACCTACAGATACGCAGTATTTT. As protein: CASSPGLAVPTDTQYF.

The chain recombines TRBV7-6 with TRBJ1-1; D not certain. This CDR3 has 15 residues. Germline CDR1 is SGHVS and CDR2 is FNYEAQ. V dropped 5 bases and J dropped 0 bases, with 13 bases sitting between them. The CDR3 sequence: CASSPGVSMNTEAFF. In DNA, the CDR3 is TGTGCCAGCAGCCCAGGCGTGAGCATGAACACTGAAGCTTTCTTT. The whole variable domain, filled in from reference TRBV7-6 and TRBJ1-1, reads GAGVSQSPRYKVTKRGQDVALRCDPISGHVSLYWYRQALGQGPEFLTYFNYEAQQDKSGLPNDRFSAERPEGSISTLTIQRTEQRDSAMYRCASSPGVSMNTEAFFGQGTRLTVV.

As DNA, the CDR3 is TGTGCCAGTAGTATTTCTCAGGACAGGGGGCTTCAGCCCCAGCATTTT. Translated, it gives CASSISQDRGLQPQHF. The chain joins TRBV19 to TRBJ1-5; 11 nucleotides match TRBD1. Germline V gives CDR1 LNHDA, CDR2 SQIVND (reference sequence). The CDR3 contains 16 residues. The V gene end was trimmed by 3 bases and the J gene end by 6 bases; junction bases not matched to a gene: 7.

This clone was detected only a few times. The chain is built from TRBV12-3 or TRBV12-4 and TRBJ1-5; the D is unclear. The CDR3 sequence is 13 residues long. Deletions cut 3 bases from V and 9 bases from J, with 12 bases between. The DNA of the CDR3 is TGTGCCAGCAGTTTGACGAGCCGGGCGCCCCAGCATTTT. Amino acids: CASSLTSRAPQHF.

The chain couples TRBV6-5 to TRBJ1-2; possible D gene TRBD1, 5 bases. V was trimmed by 8 bases and J by 3 bases, leaving 16 bases between them. The germline V gene has CDR1 MNHEY and CDR2 SVGAGI. The CDR3 length is 14 residues. The CDR3 DNA reads as TGTGCCAGCGGCCGAGAAGGGGAGTACTATGGCTACACCTTC. Its protein product is CASGREGEYYGYTF.

This chain connects TRBV6-5 to TRBJ1-1, with 7 nucleotides matching TRBD1. Trimming at V came to 2 bases and at J to 1 base, leaving 1 base not matched to a gene. Looked up from germline, CDR1 is MNHEY and CDR2 is SVGAGI. The CDR3 length is 14 residues. In DNA form, the CDR3 reads TGTGCCAGCAGTTACCGGGACAGGAACACTGAAGCTTTCTTT. Protein product: CASSYRDRNTEAFF.